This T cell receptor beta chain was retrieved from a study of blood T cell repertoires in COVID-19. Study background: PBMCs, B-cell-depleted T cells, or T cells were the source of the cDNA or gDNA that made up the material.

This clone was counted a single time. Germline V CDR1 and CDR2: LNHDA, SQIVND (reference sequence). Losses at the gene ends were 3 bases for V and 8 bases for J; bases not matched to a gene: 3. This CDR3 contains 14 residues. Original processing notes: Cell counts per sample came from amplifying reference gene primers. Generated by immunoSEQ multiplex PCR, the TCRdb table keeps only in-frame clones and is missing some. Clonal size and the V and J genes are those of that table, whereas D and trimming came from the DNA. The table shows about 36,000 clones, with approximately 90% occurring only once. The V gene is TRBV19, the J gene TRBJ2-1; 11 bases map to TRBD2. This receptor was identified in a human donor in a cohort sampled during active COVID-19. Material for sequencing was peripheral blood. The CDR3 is CASSISGGADEQFF. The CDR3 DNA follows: TGTGCCAGTAGTATTAGCGGGGGGGCGGATGAGCAGTTCTTC.